A selection of T cell receptor beta chains follows, all from one sample in a study of blood T cell repertoires in COVID-19. This table comes from immunoSEQ multiplex PCR, and its TCRdb copy is limited to in-frame clones, with some not included. The sample has under 250,000 clones, 80% seen once. The sequenced sample consisted of peripheral blood. These receptors were taken from a human donor in a cohort sampled during active COVID-19. The CDR3 runs from the conserved cysteine through the conserved F or W. The order of the fields is CDR3 DNA, CDR3 protein, clone size, V gene, D gene, J gene. The D gene is left open where the match is weak. Only part of the rows carry a size: once, few, many, or a class if the clone is expanded.

CDR3nt: TGCGCCAGCAGCGCCAGTTCGAACACCGGGGAGCTGTTTTTT
CDR3aa: CASSASSNTGELFF
abundance: -
v_gene: TRBV5-1
d_gene: -
j_gene: TRBJ2-2

CDR3nt: TGTGCCAGCAGCTTAGAGGTTAGCGGGGGACATGAGCAGTTCTTC
CDR3aa: CASSLEVSGGHEQFF
abundance: -
v_gene: TRBV11-2
d_gene: TRBD2
j_gene: TRBJ2-1

CDR3nt: TGTGCCAGCAGTCAATCCGTGGGGGGTTACGAGCAGTACTTC
CDR3aa: CASSQSVGGYEQYF
abundance: -
v_gene: TRBV27
d_gene: -
j_gene: TRBJ2-7

CDR3nt: TGTGCCAGCGAGGATTCCCGGGGAGGCTACACCTTC
CDR3aa: CASEDSRGGYTF
abundance: -
v_gene: TRBV6-5
d_gene: -
j_gene: TRBJ1-2

CDR3nt: TGCGCCAGCAGCCAACCTCCGGGATCGGGAAACACCATATATTTT
CDR3aa: CASSQPPGSGNTIYF
abundance: -
v_gene: TRBV4-1
d_gene: -
j_gene: TRBJ1-3

CDR3nt: TGTGCCAGCAGCTCAGGGGGCGCGGGAGCTTTCTTT
CDR3aa: CASSSGGAGAFF
abundance: -
v_gene: TRBV4-2
d_gene: TRBD1
j_gene: TRBJ1-1

CDR3nt: TGTGCCAGTAGTACCTACTCACTCTCGGGACAGAACTATGGCTACACCTTC
CDR3aa: CASSTYSLSGQNYGYTF
abundance: -
v_gene: TRBV19
d_gene: TRBD1
j_gene: TRBJ1-2

CDR3nt: TGTGCCAGCAGCGTAGGGGCAGGAAACTATGGCTACACCTTC
CDR3aa: CASSVGAGNYGYTF
abundance: -
v_gene: TRBV9
d_gene: -
j_gene: TRBJ1-2

CDR3nt: TGTGCCAGCAGCCGGATCTCCGCGGAATTTTCACCCCTCCACTTT
CDR3aa: CASSRISAEFSPLHF
abundance: -
v_gene: TRBV6-5
d_gene: -
j_gene: TRBJ1-6

CDR3nt: TGTGCCAGCAGTGACTCGCGACAGGGGGGCTACACCTTC
CDR3aa: CASSDSRQGGYTF
abundance: -
v_gene: TRBV6-4
d_gene: TRBD1
j_gene: TRBJ1-2

CDR3nt: TGTGCCAGCAGTTTGCTAGGAGATTCTGAGCAGTTCTTC
CDR3aa: CASSLLGDSEQFF
abundance: -
v_gene: TRBV6-5
d_gene: -
j_gene: TRBJ2-1

CDR3nt: TGTGCCAGCAGACGGCCCCAGCGGGGCCCCGATGAGCAGTTCTTC
CDR3aa: CASRRPQRGPDEQFF
abundance: -
v_gene: TRBV21-1
d_gene: -
j_gene: TRBJ2-1

CDR3nt: TGTGCCAGCAGCCTCCGACAGGGTAGAGAAAAACTGTTTTTT
CDR3aa: CASSLRQGREKLFF
abundance: few
v_gene: TRBV3-1/TRBV3-2
d_gene: TRBD1
j_gene: TRBJ1-4

CDR3nt: TGTGCCAGCAGTTGGGGGACTAGCGGGGTACAAGAGACCCAGTACTTC
CDR3aa: CASSWGTSGVQETQYF
abundance: -
v_gene: TRBV27
d_gene: TRBD2
j_gene: TRBJ2-5

CDR3nt: TGTGCCAGCAGTTTTGGGGGGGAGGAGACCCAGTACTTC
CDR3aa: CASSFGGEETQYF
abundance: once
v_gene: TRBV6-2/TRBV6-3
d_gene: TRBD2
j_gene: TRBJ2-5

CDR3nt: TGTGCCAGCAGTTGGGATGGGGGGTTATCCTACAATGAGCAGTTCTTC
CDR3aa: CASSWDGGLSYNEQFF
abundance: -
v_gene: TRBV28
d_gene: -
j_gene: TRBJ2-1

CDR3nt: TGCAGCGTTGCAAGGGCTAGCGGGAGTGCTGAGCAGTTCTTC
CDR3aa: CSVARASGSAEQFF
abundance: -
v_gene: TRBV29-1
d_gene: TRBD2
j_gene: TRBJ2-1

CDR3nt: TGTGCCAGCAGAACAAGACAGGGGAACCAAGAGACCCAGTACTTC
CDR3aa: CASRTRQGNQETQYF
abundance: -
v_gene: TRBV28
d_gene: TRBD1
j_gene: TRBJ2-5

CDR3nt: TGTGCCAGCAGTCAGGGCCGACGCACGTGGAGTACGCAGTATTTT
CDR3aa: CASSQGRRTWSTQYF
abundance: -
v_gene: TRBV6-5
d_gene: -
j_gene: TRBJ2-3

CDR3nt: TGCGCCAGCAGCTTGGGGAGGGAAGCTTTCTTT
CDR3aa: CASSLGREAFF
abundance: once
v_gene: TRBV5-1
d_gene: -
j_gene: TRBJ1-1

CDR3nt: TGTGCCAGTAGCAGTAGTATCAACCGGGACAGCCAGAACTTAAGCACAGATACGCAGTATTTT
CDR3aa: CASSSSINRDSQNLSTDTQYF
abundance: -
v_gene: TRBV19
d_gene: TRBD1
j_gene: TRBJ2-3

CDR3nt: TGTGCCATCACTCGACAGGGAATGAACACTGAAGCTTTCTTT
CDR3aa: CAITRQGMNTEAFF
abundance: few
v_gene: TRBV10-3
d_gene: TRBD1
j_gene: TRBJ1-1

CDR3nt: TGTGCCAGCAGCTTTGACAGGGGGGGCTACACCTTC
CDR3aa: CASSFDRGGYTF
abundance: once
v_gene: TRBV5-4
d_gene: TRBD1
j_gene: TRBJ1-2

CDR3nt: TGTGCCAGCAGCTGGGGGACAGGGGGCGCCGAGCAGTACTTC
CDR3aa: CASSWGTGGAEQYF
abundance: -
v_gene: TRBV5-6
d_gene: TRBD1
j_gene: TRBJ2-7

CDR3nt: TGTGCCAGCAGCCTTCAAAGGGGACAGGGAACTAATGAAAAACTGTTTTTT
CDR3aa: CASSLQRGQGTNEKLFF
abundance: once
v_gene: TRBV11-2
d_gene: TRBD1
j_gene: TRBJ1-4

CDR3nt: TGTGCCAGCGCTAGCGGGAGGGCCCTCGGGGCTGAGCAGTTCTTC
CDR3aa: CASASGRALGAEQFF
abundance: -
v_gene: TRBV6-5
d_gene: TRBD2
j_gene: TRBJ2-1

CDR3nt: TGTGCCAGTAGCATTCCTAGGGGCGGGGAGCTGTTTTTT
CDR3aa: CASSIPRGGELFF
abundance: once
v_gene: TRBV19
d_gene: -
j_gene: TRBJ2-2

CDR3nt: TGTGCCATTTCGGACAGGGTAGGCAATCAGCCCCAGCATTTT
CDR3aa: CAISDRVGNQPQHF
abundance: -
v_gene: TRBV7-9
d_gene: TRBD1
j_gene: TRBJ1-5

CDR3nt: TGTGCCAGCAGCCGAGTACGGGACAAGGGAAACACCATATATTTT
CDR3aa: CASSRVRDKGNTIYF
abundance: -
v_gene: TRBV7-8
d_gene: -
j_gene: TRBJ1-3

CDR3nt: TGTGCCAGCAGTTACCAACCAGGGGATGGCTACACCTTC
CDR3aa: CASSYQPGDGYTF
abundance: -
v_gene: TRBV6-2/TRBV6-3
d_gene: -
j_gene: TRBJ1-2

CDR3nt: TGTGCCAGCAGAGAGGCCGATCAGCCCCAGCATTTT
CDR3aa: CASREADQPQHF
abundance: -
v_gene: TRBV6-5
d_gene: -
j_gene: TRBJ1-5

CDR3nt: TGCGCCAGCAGCCTGGACCTCGGTGCGTACAATGAGCAGTTCTTC
CDR3aa: CASSLDLGAYNEQFF
abundance: -
v_gene: TRBV5-1
d_gene: -
j_gene: TRBJ2-1

CDR3nt: TGTGCCAGCAGTCCGGTTGCTAACTATGGCTACACCTTC
CDR3aa: CASSPVANYGYTF
abundance: -
v_gene: TRBV28
d_gene: -
j_gene: TRBJ1-2

CDR3nt: TGTGCCAGCAGCCAAGGTCTAGCGGGGGGGTCCTACGAGCAGTACTTC
CDR3aa: CASSQGLAGGSYEQYF
abundance: -
v_gene: TRBV3-1/TRBV3-2
d_gene: TRBD2
j_gene: TRBJ2-7

CDR3nt: TGTGCCAGCAGCTTAGGACAGGGCCGCTTCGACAATGAGCAGTTCTTC
CDR3aa: CASSLGQGRFDNEQFF
abundance: -
v_gene: TRBV11-2
d_gene: TRBD1
j_gene: TRBJ2-1

CDR3nt: TGTGCCAGCTCCCAAGGGGTCGGGGGGACTGAAGCTTTCTTT
CDR3aa: CASSQGVGGTEAFF
abundance: -
v_gene: TRBV18
d_gene: -
j_gene: TRBJ1-1